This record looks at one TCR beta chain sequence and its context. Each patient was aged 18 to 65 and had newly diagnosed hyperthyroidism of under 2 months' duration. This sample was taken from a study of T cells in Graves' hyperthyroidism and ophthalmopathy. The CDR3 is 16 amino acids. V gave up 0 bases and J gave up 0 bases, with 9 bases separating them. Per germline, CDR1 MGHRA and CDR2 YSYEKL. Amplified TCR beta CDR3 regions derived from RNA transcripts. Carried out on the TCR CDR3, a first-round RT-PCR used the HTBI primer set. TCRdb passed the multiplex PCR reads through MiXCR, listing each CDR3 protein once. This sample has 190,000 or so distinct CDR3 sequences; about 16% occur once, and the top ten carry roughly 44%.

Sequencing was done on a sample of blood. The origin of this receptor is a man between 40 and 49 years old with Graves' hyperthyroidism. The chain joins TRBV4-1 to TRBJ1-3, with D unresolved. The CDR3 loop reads CASSQDRDGSGNTIYF. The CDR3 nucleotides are TGCGCCAGCAGCCAAGATCGCGACGGCTCTGGAAACACCATATATTTT.